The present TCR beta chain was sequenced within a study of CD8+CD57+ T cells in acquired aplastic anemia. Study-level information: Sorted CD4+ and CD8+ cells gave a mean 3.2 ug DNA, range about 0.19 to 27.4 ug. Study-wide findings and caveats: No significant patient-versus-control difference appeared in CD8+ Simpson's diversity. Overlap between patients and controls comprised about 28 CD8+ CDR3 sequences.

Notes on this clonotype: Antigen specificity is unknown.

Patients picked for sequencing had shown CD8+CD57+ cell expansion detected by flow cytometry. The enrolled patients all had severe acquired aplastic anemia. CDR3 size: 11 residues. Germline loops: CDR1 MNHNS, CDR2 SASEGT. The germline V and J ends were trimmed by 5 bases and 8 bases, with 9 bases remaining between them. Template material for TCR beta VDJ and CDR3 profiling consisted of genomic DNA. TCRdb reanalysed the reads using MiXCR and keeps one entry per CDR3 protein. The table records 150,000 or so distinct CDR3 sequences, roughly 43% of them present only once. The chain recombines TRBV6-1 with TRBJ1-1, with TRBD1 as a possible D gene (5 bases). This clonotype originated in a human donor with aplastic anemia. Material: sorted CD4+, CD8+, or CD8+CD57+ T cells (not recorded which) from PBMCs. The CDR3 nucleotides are TGTGCCAGCAGTCGGGGGGGGGAAGCTTTCTTT. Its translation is CASSRGGEAFF.